This T cell receptor (beta chain) is from a study of T cells after yellow fever vaccination (dated by TCRdb to the late 2010s). About the full investigation: Libraries from fractions with low cell numbers were prepared with the SMART-Seq v4 Ultra Low Input RNA kit. To track T-cell clones before and after primary and booster YFV17D yellow fever vaccination, bulk TCR alpha and beta repertoires were sequenced longitudinally. Two healthy male donors, one aged 18 to 30 and one aged 30 to 40 years, made up the cohort. Bulk PBMC replicates and cell subsets were isolated from blood drawn at multiple timepoints before and after both primary and secondary immunization. The investigation overall reported the following: After the booster, most of the clones that had expanded following primary vaccination were detected again (about 95% of CD4 and around 90% of CD8), which suggests that memory was broadly maintained. Computational filtering was needed because FACS-sorted repertoires could contain abundant contaminating clonotypes from the bulk population. A small fraction of clonotypes appeared in both the CD4 and CD8 compartments, likely as a result of convergent recombination. The secondary T-cell response was weaker than the primary response but faster, peaking on day 5 instead of day 15. Because only two donors were included in the study, the extent to which the findings can be generalized is limited.

In this sample, this clonotype turned up many times. Which antigen it targets is not known. The input lacks base qualities; no much larger clone sits a single base away. V and J are truncated by 1 base and 4 bases respectively, leaving an intervening sequence of 8 bases. As encoded in the germline V gene (reference sequence), CDR1 is GTSNPN while CDR2 is SVGIG. Measured from the cysteine to the phenylalanine, the CDR3 is 13 residues long. Left in the record is the CDR3 DNA by itself, 39 bases read in frame from the first base. The treatment or condition label, read with the paper, signifies: live attenuated yellow fever vaccine strain. PBMCs were isolated from peripheral blood using a standard Ficoll-Paque protocol. Dynabeads CD4 and CD8 positive selection kits were used to isolate CD4 and CD8 T-cell fractions. TriZol was used to extract RNA from bulk PBMCs, CD4 and CD8 fractions, and dextramer-positive and dextramer-negative fractions.

Synthesis of TCR cDNA relied on 5'RACE template switching, a step that introduced a universal primer site along with unique molecular identifiers. Priming for cDNA synthesis came from both the TCR alpha and TCR beta constant segments. Libraries were amplified in two PCR steps, with sample barcodes and sequencing adapters added in the second step. Sequencing of libraries was performed on Illumina HiSeq 2500 (2x100 bp) or NovaSeq (2x150 bp). The original pipeline was this. MIGEC was used to demultiplex reads and collapse the reads into UMI consensus sequences, and MiXCR was used for V(D)J alignment. Clonotypes responding to the vaccine were identified with edgeR on replicate PBMC samples, with the criteria of FDR below 0.01 and a log2 fold change above 5 up to day 15. Bulk clonotypes were assigned CD4 or CD8 identity according to which sequenced CD4 or CD8 repertoire held them at higher abundance. The public reads were reprocessed in TCRdb via fastp at Q25 and MiXCR, keeping in-frame beta chains. Entries are consolidated by CDR3 protein sequence, retaining the most common genes and DNA. These V and J calls rely on TCRdb rather than the paper's analysis. This sample comprises almost 70,000 distinct CDR3 sequences, around 6.2% of them detected only once. Roughly 2% of the sample rests with the top ten.

Recombination connected TRBV30 to TRBJ1-5; 5 matching bases give a weak D call of TRBD1. The sequence was collected from a man aged 18 to 35 who received the YFV17D yellow fever vaccine. The input for sequencing was CD4+ T cells sorted from PBMCs, taken approximately 16 days after the first yellow fever vaccination. The DNA sequence is given as TGTGCCTGGAGTGGGGGCTCGAATCAGCCCCAGCATTTT. It specifies CAWSGGSNQPQHF.